The rows below give T cell receptor beta chains drawn from one sample of a study of T cells in Graves' hyperthyroidism and ophthalmopathy. TCRdb called the multiplex PCR reads again in MiXCR, with one record for every CDR3 protein. The sample holds a few hundred thousand distinct CDR3 sequences, approximately 23% seen once. The sequencing input was blood. The source is a woman in her seventies with Graves' ophthalmopathy. Both conserved end residues are part of each CDR3. The order of the fields is V gene, J gene, CDR3 protein.

V: TRBV7-2
J: TRBJ1-1
CDR3: CASSLGRRMNTEAFF

V: TRBV14
J: TRBJ2-7
CDR3: CASSARDRSGEQYF

V: TRBV7-6
J: TRBJ1-5
CDR3: CASSKTGTGRNQPQHF

V: TRBV7-2
J: TRBJ2-2
CDR3: CASSQVWGPNTGELFF

V: TRBV18
J: TRBJ1-1
CDR3: CASSVGQPDEAFF

V: TRBV27
J: TRBJ1-5
CDR3: CASSKRQGDQPQHF

V: TRBV7-2
J: TRBJ2-2
CDR3: CASMWTAHAGELFF

V: TRBV5-1
J: TRBJ2-1
CDR3: CASSLRLAGVANEQFF

V: TRBV18
J: TRBJ1-1
CDR3: CASSLNKGPGGAFF

V: TRBV7-9
J: TRBJ1-1
CDR3: CASSSGRNEGDTEAFF